Listed below are T cell receptor beta chains from one sample, sequenced in a study of OX40 agonist ivuxolimab in advanced cancers. Only in-frame clones appear in the TCRdb table, and some are missing; sequencing was by immunoSEQ multiplex PCR. The profile covers 91,000 or so clones, with approximately 94% appearing a single time and less than 0.2% taken by the ten largest. Sequenced material: CD4+ or CD8+ T cells sorted from blood, taken in a trial of the OX40 agonist ivuxolimab. These receptors originate from an adult with an advanced solid tumor such as melanoma, head and neck, liver or kidney cancer. Each CDR3 is given with its conserved first and last residue. The order of the fields is clone size, V gene, J gene, D gene, CDR3 DNA, CDR3 protein. The D gene is left open where the match is weak. Where a row states a size, it is once, few, many or the class of an expanded clone; other rows omit it.

size: once; V: TRBV12-5; J: TRBJ2-3; D: TRBD2; DNA: TGTGCTAGTGGCACGGGACTAGCGGGTACTTTTGGAGATACGCAGTATTTT; CDR3: CASGTGLAGTFGDTQYF
size: NA; V: TRBV4-3; J: TRBJ1-2; D: NA; DNA: TGCGCCAGCAGCCAAGATACGGCAGATTATGGCTACACCTTC; CDR3: CASSQDTADYGYTF
size: NA; V: TRBV28; J: TRBJ1-2; D: NA; DNA: TGTGCCAGCAGTACCCCGGGGGGAAACTATGGCTACACCTTC; CDR3: CASSTPGGNYGYTF
size: NA; V: TRBV2; J: TRBJ1-4; D: NA; DNA: TGTGCCAGCAGCCCCGACAGGTTTGCAACTAATGAAAAACTGTTTTTT; CDR3: CASSPDRFATNEKLFF
size: once; V: TRBV6-5; J: TRBJ2-2; D: TRBD1; DNA: TGTGCCAGCCGCGGGACAGGGCACACCGGGGAGCTGTTTTTT; CDR3: CASRGTGHTGELFF
size: NA; V: TRBV27; J: TRBJ2-7; D: NA; DNA: TGTGCCAGCAGTTTTCTCGGCACCAGTCCCTACGAGCAGTACTTC; CDR3: CASSFLGTSPYEQYF
size: NA; V: TRBV7-2; J: TRBJ2-7; D: NA; DNA: TGTGCCAGCAGCTCAGCAGTGAGGCAGTACTTC; CDR3: CASSSAVRQYF
size: NA; V: TRBV25-1; J: TRBJ2-3; D: NA; DNA: TGTGCCAGCAGTGAATTCCACCAGACGGATACGCAGTATTTT; CDR3: CASSEFHQTDTQYF
size: NA; V: TRBV6-1; J: TRBJ1-1; D: TRBD1; DNA: TGTGCCAGCAGGGAGCAGGGGGGATCTGAAGCTTTCTTT; CDR3: CASREQGGSEAFF
size: NA; V: TRBV5-1; J: TRBJ2-4; D: TRBD1; DNA: TGCGCCAGCAGCTTGGCTCGGGAAGGGGGCGCTATGACCAAAAACATTCAGTACTTC; CDR3: CASSLAREGGAMTKNIQYF
size: NA; V: TRBV19; J: TRBJ2-7; D: TRBD1; DNA: TGTGCCAGTAGTAATGGACAGGACAGCTCCTACGAGCAGTACTTC; CDR3: CASSNGQDSSYEQYF
size: NA; V: TRBV5-5; J: TRBJ1-1; D: NA; DNA: TGTGCCAGCAGCTTGGTCGGGGGGCGCACTGAAGCTTTCTTT; CDR3: CASSLVGGRTEAFF
size: NA; V: TRBV28; J: TRBJ1-4; D: NA; DNA: TGTGCCAGCAAGCTTAACAGGGAAAAACTGTTTTTT; CDR3: CASKLNREKLFF
size: NA; V: TRBV7-8; J: TRBJ2-7; D: TRBD2; DNA: TGTGCCAGCAGCCGCGGGGTAGCGGGCTCTCAGAATCCCTACGAGCAGTACTTC; CDR3: CASSRGVAGSQNPYEQYF
size: NA; V: TRBV2; J: TRBJ1-2; D: NA; DNA: TGTGCCAGTTCTGAAGGGCAGACCGTCTATGGCTACACCTTC; CDR3: CASSEGQTVYGYTF
size: NA; V: TRBV2; J: TRBJ1-2; D: TRBD1; DNA: TGTGCCAGCAGCCGGGACAGCGACGGCTACACCTTC; CDR3: CASSRDSDGYTF
size: NA; V: TRBV25-1; J: TRBJ1-1; D: TRBD1; DNA: TGTGCCAGCACTGAGGGGGCGCGGGCTGAAGCTTTCTTT; CDR3: CASTEGARAEAFF
size: NA; V: TRBV27; J: TRBJ1-5; D: NA; DNA: TGTGCCAGCAGTTTTGAGGGGCTGGGTCAGCCCCAGCATTTT; CDR3: CASSFEGLGQPQHF
size: NA; V: TRBV11-2; J: TRBJ2-1; D: NA; DNA: TGTGCCAGCATCCATAGGGCAGGATTATCCGAGCAGTTCTTC; CDR3: CASIHRAGLSEQFF
size: NA; V: TRBV5-4; J: TRBJ1-4; D: NA; DNA: TGTGCCAGCAGCGGAGCCTCCGGGACGATGAATGAAAAACTGTTTTTT; CDR3: CASSGASGTMNEKLFF
size: NA; V: TRBV28; J: TRBJ1-4; D: TRBD1; DNA: TGTGCCAGCAGTTTGGGTGGGACAGGGGGTGAAAAACTGTTTTTT; CDR3: CASSLGGTGGEKLFF
size: NA; V: TRBV2; J: TRBJ1-2; D: NA; DNA: TGTGCCAGCAGTGCGAGGGGCTCTGGCTACACCTTC; CDR3: CASSARGSGYTF
size: NA; V: TRBV11-2; J: TRBJ2-7; D: NA; DNA: TGTGCCAGCAGCTTAGTAGGGGGCTACGAGCAGTACTTC; CDR3: CASSLVGGYEQYF
size: NA; V: TRBV28; J: TRBJ2-5; D: TRBD1; DNA: TGTGCCAGCAGTATACAGGGGAGTAAAGAGACCCAGTACTTC; CDR3: CASSIQGSKETQYF
size: NA; V: TRBV6-6; J: TRBJ2-2; D: NA; DNA: TGTGCCAGCAGTCGGACAGCTTCGAACACCGGGGAGCTGTTTTTT; CDR3: CASSRTASNTGELFF
size: NA; V: TRBV19; J: TRBJ2-5; D: TRBD2; DNA: TGTGCCAGTAGTAAATTAAGTGGGACTAGCGGGAGTGGGACGGAGACCCAGTACTTC; CDR3: CASSKLSGTSGSGTETQYF
size: NA; V: TRBV6-4; J: TRBJ2-1; D: NA; DNA: TGTGCCAGCAGTGACAGGCCCACCTTTTTCTCCTACAATGAGCAGTTCTTC; CDR3: CASSDRPTFFSYNEQFF
size: NA; V: TRBV5-8; J: TRBJ1-3; D: NA; DNA: TGTGCCAGCAGCCAGGCACTCAGGGGAAGAGACCGAAACACCATATATTTT; CDR3: CASSQALRGRDRNTIYF
size: NA; V: TRBV5-3; J: TRBJ2-7; D: NA; DNA: TGTGCCAGAAGCCTTTATTCCTACGAGCAGTACTTC; CDR3: CARSLYSYEQYF
size: once; V: TRBV18; J: TRBJ2-5; D: NA; DNA: TGTGCCAGCTCACCACGAGGGCGGTACCAAGAGACCCAGTACTTC; CDR3: CASSPRGRYQETQYF
size: few; V: TRBV7-9; J: TRBJ2-4; D: NA; DNA: TGTGCCAGCAGCTTAGTCTTTTACAGGGATACCGGCAAAAACATTCAGTACTTC; CDR3: CASSLVFYRDTGKNIQYF
size: NA; V: TRBV18; J: TRBJ2-5; D: NA; DNA: TGTGCCAGCTCTTTGGCTGGCTCACAAGAGACCCAGTACTTC; CDR3: CASSLAGSQETQYF
size: NA; V: TRBV5-1; J: TRBJ2-3; D: NA; DNA: TGCGCCAGCAGCCATCAGATGTCTGGCACAGATACGCAGTATTTT; CDR3: CASSHQMSGTDTQYF
size: NA; V: TRBV4-2; J: TRBJ1-2; D: TRBD1; DNA: TGTGCCAGCAGCCAAGGGGGGACAGGGGCGGGTGGCTACACCTTC; CDR3: CASSQGGTGAGGYTF
size: NA; V: TRBV5-6; J: TRBJ1-5; D: TRBD1; DNA: TGTGCCAGCAGCAGCCGGGACAGGTCCTTACAGCCCCAGCATTTT; CDR3: CASSSRDRSLQPQHF
size: NA; V: TRBV28; J: TRBJ2-1; D: TRBD2; DNA: TGTGCCAGCACCTCAAGGACTAGCGGGAGTCTCACTGAGCAGTTCTTC; CDR3: CASTSRTSGSLTEQFF
size: once; V: TRBV6-5; J: TRBJ2-2; D: TRBD1; DNA: TGTGCCAGCCGGGACAGGGTGAACACCGGGGAGCTGTTTTTT; CDR3: CASRDRVNTGELFF
size: NA; V: TRBV25-1; J: TRBJ1-4; D: TRBD1; DNA: TGTGCCAGTGCCGGGACAGGGGAGGAAAAACTGTTTTTT; CDR3: CASAGTGEEKLFF
size: NA; V: TRBV6-5; J: TRBJ2-4; D: TRBD1; DNA: TGTGCCACCACGGACAGGTTGGCCAAAAACATTCAGTACTTC; CDR3: CATTDRLAKNIQYF
size: NA; V: TRBV10-3; J: TRBJ1-4; D: TRBD1; DNA: TGTGCCATCAGTGATAACAGGGGAGAGGAAAAACTGTTTTTT; CDR3: CAISDNRGEEKLFF
size: NA; V: TRBV12-5; J: TRBJ1-1; D: NA; DNA: TGTGCTAGTGGTTTGGACAGCTACACTGAAGCTTTCTTT; CDR3: CASGLDSYTEAFF
size: NA; V: TRBV4-3; J: TRBJ2-5; D: TRBD1; DNA: TGCGCCAGCAGCCAAGATAAGGGACAGGGGTTTGGAGAGACCCAGTACTTC; CDR3: CASSQDKGQGFGETQYF
size: NA; V: TRBV5-4; J: TRBJ2-7; D: NA; DNA: TGTGCCAGCAGCTTGGCACGGGACTACGAGCAGTACTTC; CDR3: CASSLARDYEQYF
size: few; V: TRBV11-1; J: TRBJ1-5; D: NA; DNA: TGTGCCAGCAGCTTAAGTCCAGTAGGGACCCAGCATTTT; CDR3: CASSLSPVGTQHF
size: NA; V: TRBV6-6; J: TRBJ2-7; D: NA; DNA: TGTGCCAGCATCGCGGGGGGGACAGGGCAGTACTTC; CDR3: CASIAGGTGQYF
size: NA; V: TRBV6-1; J: TRBJ1-5; D: NA; DNA: TGTGCCAGCAGCGAGACGTGGTACAATCAGCCCCAGCATTTT; CDR3: CASSETWYNQPQHF
size: NA; V: TRBV29-1; J: TRBJ1-1; D: NA; DNA: TGCAGCGTTGCCATGACGACGGGGGTGGGCACTGAAGCTTTCTTT; CDR3: CSVAMTTGVGTEAFF
size: once; V: TRBV18; J: TRBJ2-1; D: TRBD1; DNA: TGTGCCAGCTCACCTGCGGACAGGGGGAAAAATGAGCAGTTCTTC; CDR3: CASSPADRGKNEQFF
size: NA; V: TRBV4-1; J: TRBJ2-3; D: NA; DNA: TGCGCCAGCAGTCGAACAGGGGGGGGAACAGATACGCAGTATTTT; CDR3: CASSRTGGGTDTQYF
size: NA; V: TRBV7-2; J: TRBJ2-5; D: TRBD2; DNA: TGTGCCAGCAGCTTTTTGGGCGGGAGCGGGGAGACCCAGTACTTC; CDR3: CASSFLGGSGETQYF
size: once; V: TRBV6-1; J: TRBJ2-5; D: NA; DNA: TGTGCCAGCAGTAAACAAGAGACCCAGTACTTC; CDR3: CASSKQETQYF
size: NA; V: TRBV7-2; J: TRBJ1-5; D: TRBD1; DNA: TGTGCCAGCAGCTCCTACCAGGGGGCCCTTCAGCCCCAGCATTTT; CDR3: CASSSYQGALQPQHF
size: NA; V: TRBV11-2; J: TRBJ2-3; D: TRBD1; DNA: TGTGCCAGCAGCCTGTTAGTGGGGACAGGGGGCACAGATACGCAGTATTTT; CDR3: CASSLLVGTGGTDTQYF
size: NA; V: TRBV18; J: TRBJ2-7; D: TRBD1; DNA: TGTGCCAGCTCTGGGACAGTCTCCTACGAGCAGTACTTC; CDR3: CASSGTVSYEQYF
size: NA; V: TRBV7-9; J: TRBJ1-1; D: NA; DNA: TGTGCCAGCAGCTCCCGCCGGGGATTGACCACTGAAGCTTTCTTT; CDR3: CASSSRRGLTTEAFF
size: NA; V: TRBV21-1; J: TRBJ2-4; D: NA; DNA: TGTGCCAGCAGCCGGCCCGTCTGTAAACACAGGGCGGCCGGAGCCAAAAACATTCAGTACTTC; CDR3: CASSRPVCKHRAAGAKNIQYF
size: NA; V: TRBV18; J: TRBJ2-3; D: NA; DNA: TGTGCCAGCTCCACGGTGCGTGCCGGCACAGATACGCAGTATTTT; CDR3: CASSTVRAGTDTQYF
size: NA; V: TRBV9; J: TRBJ2-2; D: NA; DNA: TGTGCCAGCAGCGCCTTCTCGGACTCGGGCACCGGGGAGCTGTTTTTT; CDR3: CASSAFSDSGTGELFF
size: NA; V: TRBV7-2; J: TRBJ1-1; D: NA; DNA: TGTGCCAGCAGCTTAGAGACTACAGTAGACATGAACACTGAAGCTTTCTTT; CDR3: CASSLETTVDMNTEAFF